This TCR beta chain emerged from a study of T cell changes during pregnancy in multiple sclerosis. The assay was immunoSEQ multiplex PCR, and TCRdb's table has in-frame clones only and misses some. Among 81,000 or so clones listed, 91% were seen once. Germline V lookup: CDR1 SGHTA, CDR2 FQGNSA. V lost 4 bases and J lost 5; bases outside the gene matches: 6. The CDR3 loop spans 14 amino acids. This clonotype was sampled from a female donor in good health, serving as a control in a pregnancy study. Some clones in this sample may be carry-over from other donors' samples. The chain joins TRBV7-2 to TRBJ1-2; 8 positions agree with TRBD1. The sequenced sample was PBMCs, obtained in the first trimester of pregnancy. CDR3 coding DNA: TGTGCCAGCAGCTCCTCAGGGGGCGCTTATGGCTACACCTTC. As protein: CASSSSGGAYGYTF.